Only a few counts were recorded for the clone carrying this TCR beta chain. Germline loops: CDR1 MNHEY, CDR2 SVGAGI. The trim removed 6 bases at V and 12 bases at J, leaving 10 bases unmatched. The CDR3 spans 12 residues. The sample is drawn from a study of cytomegalovirus exposure and HLA in healthy donors. Use of 60 Vbeta and 13 Jbeta primers characterized the PCR. The protocol was immunoSEQ multiplex PCR, while the TCRdb copy is restricted to in-frame clones and leaves out a portion. Here the sample spans roughly 130,000 clones, around 81% being singletons. Sequencing used PBMCs. The rearrangement uses TRBV6-5 and TRBJ1-1; 7 nucleotides agree with TRBD1. The source of this sequence is a man in his late teens or twenties in good health and CMV-seronegative. CDR3 residues: CASRRDRGETFF. CDR3 DNA: TGTGCCAGCAGGAGGGACAGAGGGGAAACTTTCTTT.